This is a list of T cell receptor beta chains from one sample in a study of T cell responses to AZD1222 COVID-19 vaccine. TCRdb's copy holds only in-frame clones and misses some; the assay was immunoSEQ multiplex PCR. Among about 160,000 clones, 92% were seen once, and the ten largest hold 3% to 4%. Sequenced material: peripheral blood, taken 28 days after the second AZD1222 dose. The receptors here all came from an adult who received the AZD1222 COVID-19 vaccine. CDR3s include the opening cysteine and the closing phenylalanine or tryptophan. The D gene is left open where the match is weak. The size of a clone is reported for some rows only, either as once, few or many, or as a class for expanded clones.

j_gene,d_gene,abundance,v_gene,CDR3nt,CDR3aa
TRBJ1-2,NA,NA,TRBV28,TGTGCCAGCAGTTTAAACCGGGCCTTCGGCTACACCTTC,CASSLNRAFGYTF
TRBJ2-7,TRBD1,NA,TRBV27,TGTGCCAGCAGCCTCCGGGACAGGTTTGGACCCTACGAGCAGTACTTC,CASSLRDRFGPYEQYF
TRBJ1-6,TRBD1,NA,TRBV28,TGTGCCAGCAGCACACCGGGACAGGGGGGTTCACCCCTCCACTTT,CASSTPGQGGSPLHF
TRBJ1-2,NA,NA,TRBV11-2,TGTGCCAGCAGCCCCCAGCCCTTTCGGCACTATGGCTACACCTTC,CASSPQPFRHYGYTF
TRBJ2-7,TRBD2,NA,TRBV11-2,TGTGCCAGCAGCTTATCAGTGCTAGCGGGGCACTCCTACGAGCAGTACTTC,CASSLSVLAGHSYEQYF
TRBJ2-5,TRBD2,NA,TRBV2,TGTGCCAGCAGTGAGATAGCGGGAGACGTCGGAGAGACCCAGTACTTC,CASSEIAGDVGETQYF
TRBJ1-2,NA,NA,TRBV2,TGTGCCAGCAGTGCTAGGGCCTATGGCTACACCTTC,CASSARAYGYTF
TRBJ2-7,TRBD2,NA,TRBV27,TGTGCCAGCAGTTTATATGTCGACCCCCTTAGCGGGAGCTACGAGCAGTACTTC,CASSLYVDPLSGSYEQYF
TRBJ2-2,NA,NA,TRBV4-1,TGCGCCAGCAGCCAAGCCGGAGGGCACGGGGAGCTGTTTTTT,CASSQAGGHGELFF
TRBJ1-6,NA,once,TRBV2,TGTGCCAGCAGTGGGAGGAGCCTCGATTCACCCCTCCACTTT,CASSGRSLDSPLHF
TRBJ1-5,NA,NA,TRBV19,TGTGCCAGTAGTCCTTTGTCTGGGCCCCAGCATTTT,CASSPLSGPQHF
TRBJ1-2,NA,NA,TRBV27,TGTGCCAGCAGTTTAGGTGCAGATATCTATGGCTACACCTTC,CASSLGADIYGYTF
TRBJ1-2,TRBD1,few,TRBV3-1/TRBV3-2,TGTGCCAGCAGCCCCCACGGGACAGCCTATGGCTACACCTTC,CASSPHGTAYGYTF
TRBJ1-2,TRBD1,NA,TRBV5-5,TGTGCCAGCAGCTCGCCTGACAGGGGGAACTATGGCTACACCTTC,CASSSPDRGNYGYTF
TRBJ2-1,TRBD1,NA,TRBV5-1,TGCGCCAGCAGCTTGCTACAGGGGAATTACAATGAGCAGTTCTTC,CASSLLQGNYNEQFF
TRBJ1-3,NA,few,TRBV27,TGTGCCAGCAGACGGGGGAACCAACCCGGAAACACCATATATTTT,CASRRGNQPGNTIYF
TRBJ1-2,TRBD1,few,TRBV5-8,TGTGCCAGCAGCTTGGGACAGGGAGACGGCTACACCTTC,CASSLGQGDGYTF
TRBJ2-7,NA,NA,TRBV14,TGTGCCAGCAGCCAGTTCGGGCAGCCGGCGGAAGAGCAGTACTTC,CASSQFGQPAEEQYF
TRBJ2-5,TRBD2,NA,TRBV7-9,TGTGCCAGCAGCCAGTGGCCGGGAGGGCAAGAGACCCAGTACTTC,CASSQWPGGQETQYF
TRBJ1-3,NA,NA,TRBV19,TGTGCCAGTAGTTCCGGGGGTCTTGTGTCGACCATATATTTT,CASSSGGLVSTIYF
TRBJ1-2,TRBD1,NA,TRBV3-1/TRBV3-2,TGTGCCAGCAGCGTACGGACAGGGTTGGACTATGGCTACACCTTC,CASSVRTGLDYGYTF
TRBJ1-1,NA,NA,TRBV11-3,TGTGCCAGCAGCTATTCGCGAGCGGGGCTGACTGAAGCTTTCTTT,CASSYSRAGLTEAFF
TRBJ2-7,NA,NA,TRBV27,TGTGCCAGCAGTTTATCCCGGGGTTCCTACGAGCAGTACTTC,CASSLSRGSYEQYF
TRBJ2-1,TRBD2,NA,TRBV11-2,TGTGCCAGCAGCTTCTCCCCCGGACTAGCGGGAGGGCAGGATGAGCAGTTCTTC,CASSFSPGLAGGQDEQFF
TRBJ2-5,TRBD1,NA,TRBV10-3,TGTGCCACGGGCAGGGGGCGAGAGCAAGAGACCCAGTACTTC,CATGRGREQETQYF
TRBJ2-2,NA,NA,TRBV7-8,TGTGCCAGCAGCTTAGTCTTGGAGCCCGGGGAGCTGTTTTTT,CASSLVLEPGELFF
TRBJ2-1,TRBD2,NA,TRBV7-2,TGTGCCAGCAGCTCCAGACTAGCGGGGGTTATGTATGAGCAGTTCTTC,CASSSRLAGVMYEQFF
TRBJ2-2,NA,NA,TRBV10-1,TGCGCCAGCAGTGTAGGGGGGACCATCGGGGAGCTGTTTTTT,CASSVGGTIGELFF
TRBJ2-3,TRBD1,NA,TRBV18,TGTGCCAGCTCACCGTTACGGACAGGGTCGACAGATACGCAGTATTTT,CASSPLRTGSTDTQYF
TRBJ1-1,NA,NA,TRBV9,TGTGCCAGCAGCGTAGCGAAGAGGTCTGAAGCTTTCTTT,CASSVAKRSEAFF
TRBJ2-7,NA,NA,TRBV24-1,TGTGCCACCAGTGACCGAGGGACTTCGCGCCACTACGAGCAGTACTTC,CATSDRGTSRHYEQYF
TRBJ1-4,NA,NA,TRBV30,TGTGCCTGGCAAACAAATGAAAAACTGTTTTTT,CAWQTNEKLFF
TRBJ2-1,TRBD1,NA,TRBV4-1,TGCGCCAGCAGTTTAACAGGGGGGTTTGAGCAGTTCTTC,CASSLTGGFEQFF
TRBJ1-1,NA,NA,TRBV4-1,TGCGCCAGCGGGGGGACTGAAGCTTTCTTT,CASGGTEAFF
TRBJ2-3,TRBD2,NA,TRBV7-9,TGTGCCAGCAGCTTTGACAGCGGGGGGAGGGGTACGCAGTATTTT,CASSFDSGGRGTQYF
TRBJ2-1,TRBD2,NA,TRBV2,TGTGCCAGCAGTGGACTAGCGGGATACAATGAGCAGTTCTTC,CASSGLAGYNEQFF